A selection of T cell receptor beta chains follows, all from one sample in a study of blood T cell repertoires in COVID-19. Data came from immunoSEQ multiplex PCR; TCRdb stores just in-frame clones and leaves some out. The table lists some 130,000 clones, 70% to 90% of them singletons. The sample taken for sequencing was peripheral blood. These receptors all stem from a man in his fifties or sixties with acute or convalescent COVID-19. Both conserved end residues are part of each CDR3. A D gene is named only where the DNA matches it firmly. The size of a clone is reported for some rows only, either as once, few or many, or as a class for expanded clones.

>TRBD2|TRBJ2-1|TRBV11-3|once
CASSLDGLAGGNEQFF
TGTGCCAGCAGCTTAGATGGGCTAGCGGGGGGAAATGAGCAGTTCTTC
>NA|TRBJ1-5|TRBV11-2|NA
CASSLDLQAQPQHF
TGTGCCAGCAGCTTAGATCTCCAGGCTCAGCCCCAGCATTTT
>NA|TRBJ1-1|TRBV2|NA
CASSGLRTVTEAFF
TGTGCCAGCAGTGGGCTTAGGACAGTCACTGAAGCTTTCTTT
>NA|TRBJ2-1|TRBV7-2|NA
CASSLLSSYNEQFF
TGTGCCAGCAGCTTACTAAGCTCCTACAATGAGCAGTTCTTC
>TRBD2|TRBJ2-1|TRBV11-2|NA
CASSTILAGAVYEQFF
TGTGCCAGCAGCACCATACTAGCGGGAGCTGTCTATGAGCAGTTCTTC
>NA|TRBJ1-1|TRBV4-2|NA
CASSQGFAGNTEAFF
TGTGCCAGCAGCCAAGGATTCGCAGGGAACACTGAAGCTTTCTTT
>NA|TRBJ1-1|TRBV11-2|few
CASSLAPPVWGPNTEAFF
TGTGCCAGCAGCTTAGCCCCCCCTGTTTGGGGGCCGAACACTGAAGCTTTCTTT
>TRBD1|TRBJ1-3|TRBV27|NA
CASSTDRADTIYF
TGTGCCAGCAGCACCGACAGGGCGGACACCATATATTTT
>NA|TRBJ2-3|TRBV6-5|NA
CGGVGLTDTQYF
TGTGGCGGGGTGGGGCTCACAGATACGCAGTATTTT
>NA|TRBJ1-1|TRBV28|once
CASRPRGAFAFF
TGTGCCAGCAGGCCCCGGGGGGCTTTCGCTTTCTTT
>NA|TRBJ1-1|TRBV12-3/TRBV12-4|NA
CASSPRGGAEAFF
TGTGCCAGCAGCCCCCGGGGGGGCGCTGAAGCTTTCTTT
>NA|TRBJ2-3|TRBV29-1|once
CSVEGIVDTQYF
TGCAGCGTTGAAGGTATAGTGGATACGCAGTATTTT
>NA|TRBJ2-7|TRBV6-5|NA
CASSSGGGAVYEQYF
TGTGCCAGCAGTTCGGGAGGGGGCGCGGTTTATGAGCAGTACTTC
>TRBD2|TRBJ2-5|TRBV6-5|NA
CASSSLGSGSKTQYF
TGTGCCAGCAGCTCCCTAGGTAGCGGGAGTAAGACCCAGTACTTC
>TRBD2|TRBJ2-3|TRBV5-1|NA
CASSLGRGGTDTQYF
TGCGCCAGCAGCTTGGGGCGGGGGGGAACAGATACGCAGTATTTT
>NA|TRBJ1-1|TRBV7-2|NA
CASSLARSNEAFF
TGTGCCAGCAGCTTAGCGCGTAGTAATGAAGCTTTCTTT
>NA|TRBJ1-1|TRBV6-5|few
CASSYSLSTGEAFF
TGTGCCAGCAGTTACTCGTTGAGTACAGGGGAAGCTTTCTTT
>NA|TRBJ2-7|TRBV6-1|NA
CASTEQGFYEQYF
TGTGCCAGCACTGAACAGGGATTCTACGAGCAGTACTTC
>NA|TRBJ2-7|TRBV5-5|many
CASSFQNSQQYF
TGTGCCAGCAGCTTCCAGAACAGCCAGCAGTACTTC
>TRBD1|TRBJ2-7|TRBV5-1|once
CASSSGQGVEQYF
TGCGCCAGCAGCTCAGGACAGGGTGTCGAGCAGTACTTC
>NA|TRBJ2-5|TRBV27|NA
CASRGFGTQYF
TGTGCCAGCCGGGGGTTCGGGACCCAGTACTTC
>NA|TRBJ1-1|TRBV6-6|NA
CASSAPTGTEAFF
TGTGCCAGCAGTGCCCCGACCGGGACTGAAGCTTTCTTT
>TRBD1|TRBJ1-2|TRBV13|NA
CASSLGTAVNYGYTF
TGTGCCAGCAGCCTGGGGACAGCGGTTAACTATGGCTACACCTTC
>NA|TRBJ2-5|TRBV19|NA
CASSARREETQYF
TGTGCCAGTTCGGCCAGACGGGAGGAGACCCAGTACTTC
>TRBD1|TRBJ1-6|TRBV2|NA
CASSALGQGESPLHF
TGTGCCAGCAGTGCCCTGGGACAGGGTGAATCACCCCTCCACTTT
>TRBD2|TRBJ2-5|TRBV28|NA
CASRSGSWRLGTQYF
TGTGCCAGCAGAAGCGGGAGTTGGCGTTTGGGGACCCAGTACTTC
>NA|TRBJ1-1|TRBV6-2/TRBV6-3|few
CASSSETGYDTEAFF
TGTGCCAGCAGTTCCGAAACAGGGTATGACACTGAAGCTTTCTTT
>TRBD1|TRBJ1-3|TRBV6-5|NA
CASSYRVQGAGNTIYF
TGTGCCAGCAGTTACCGGGTACAGGGGGCTGGAAACACCATATATTTT
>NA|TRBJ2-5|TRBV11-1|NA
CASSSTSGGETQYF
TGTGCCAGCAGCTCAACCTCCGGCGGAGAGACCCAGTACTTC
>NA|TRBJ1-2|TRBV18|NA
CASSNHPAGYGYTF
TGTGCCAGCTCAAATCATCCCGCAGGCTATGGCTACACCTTC
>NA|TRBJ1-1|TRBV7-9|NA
CASSFLEAFF
TGTGCCAGCAGCTTCCTAGAAGCTTTCTTT
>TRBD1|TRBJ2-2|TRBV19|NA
CASSMRDRGPEIGAGELFF
TGTGCCAGTAGTATGAGGGACAGGGGGCCCGAGATTGGGGCCGGGGAGCTGTTTTTT
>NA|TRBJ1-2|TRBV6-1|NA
CASSESLLPGDNYGYTF
TGTGCCAGCAGTGAAAGTCTTTTGCCCGGGGATAACTATGGCTACACCTTC
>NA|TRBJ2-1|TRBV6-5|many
CASSPDRSSYNEQFF
TGTGCCAGCAGCCCCGACAGGAGCTCCTACAATGAGCAGTTCTTC
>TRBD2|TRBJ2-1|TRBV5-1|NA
CASSDIAGAPNEQFF
TGCGCCAGCAGCGACATAGCGGGGGCCCCCAATGAGCAGTTCTTC
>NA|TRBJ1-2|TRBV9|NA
CASSQILQGYGYTF
TGTGCCAGCAGCCAAATACTACAGGGTTATGGCTACACCTTC
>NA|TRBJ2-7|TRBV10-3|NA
CAISAGTQTLSYEQYF
TGTGCCATCAGTGCCGGGACTCAAACTCTCTCCTACGAGCAGTACTTC
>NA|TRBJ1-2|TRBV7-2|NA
CASSLMPGSAIGYGYTF
TGTGCCAGCAGCTTAATGCCCGGGAGCGCTATTGGCTATGGCTACACCTTC
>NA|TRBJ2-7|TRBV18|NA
CASSPREGDRFYEQYF
TGTGCCAGCTCACCCAGGGAGGGGGACAGGTTCTACGAGCAGTACTTC
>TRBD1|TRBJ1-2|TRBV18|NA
CASSPPKGASLNGYTF
TGTGCCAGCTCACCACCAAAGGGGGCCTCCTTGAATGGCTACACCTTC
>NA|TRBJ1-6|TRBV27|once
CASSVQGLRSNSPLHF
TGTGCCAGCAGTGTACAGGGACTAAGAAGTAATTCACCCCTCCACTTT
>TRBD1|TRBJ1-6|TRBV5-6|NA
CASSLGGAGGNSPLHF
TGTGCCAGCAGCTTGGGTGGGGCAGGGGGCAATTCACCCCTCCACTTT
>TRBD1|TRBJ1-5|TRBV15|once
CATSGQGSQPQHF
TGTGCCACCAGCGGACAGGGATCCCAGCCCCAGCATTTT
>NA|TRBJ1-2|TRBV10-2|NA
CASSGDYGYTF
TGCGCCAGCTCTGGAGACTATGGCTACACCTTC
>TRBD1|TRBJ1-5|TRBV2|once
CASSRDRGQPQHF
TGTGCCAGCAGCCGAGACAGGGGTCAGCCCCAGCATTTT